The 20 T cell receptor beta chains below all came from one sample that was sequenced in a study of T-cell reconstitution after alpha-beta-depleted transplantation in children. Unique molecular identifiers featured in how the TCRbeta library was prepared. TCRdb processed the PCR reads anew with MiXCR; each CDR3 protein has one entry. Of 200,000 to 300,000 distinct CDR3 sequences in the sample, approximately 12% are singletons; the top ten hold 2.6%. The material was PBMCs from the stem cell graft donor, obtained from the stem cell graft. These receptor sequences come from a human donor who donated a stem cell graft to a child with acute lymphoblastic leukemia.

The chain combines TRBV20-1 with TRBJ2-7, with D tentatively TRBD1 (6 bases). Germline-derived CDR1 and CDR2 are DFQATT and SNEGSKA (reference sequence). The CDR3 totals 13 residues. The V gene lost 3 bases and the J gene lost 6 bases, with 15 bases spanning the gap. The CDR3 region is CSASVGFRGEQYF. In DNA form, the CDR3 reads TGCAGTGCTAGCGTCGGATTCAGGGGCGAGCAGTACTTC.

This clonotype was recorded many times. The chain is built from TRBV29-1 and TRBJ1-2, with TRBD1 matching 11 bases. J gave up 5 bases and V 2 bases, and 1 base lay outside the gene matches. From germline, CDR1 is SQVTM and CDR2 ANQGSEA. The CDR3 is 13 amino acids. The CDR3 DNA reads as TGCAGCGTTGAACGGGACAGGGGGTATGGCTACACCTTC. Its translation is CSVERDRGYGYTF.

This clonotype was counted a few times. The CDR3 is CASSPLGPSTDTQYF. For the CDR3, the DNA is TGTGCCAGCAGCCCCTTGGGCCCCAGCACAGATACGCAGTATTTT. The rearrangement links TRBV27 to TRBJ2-3, with D uncertain. Trimming left V 6 bases short and J 0 bases short, with 13 bases between. This CDR3 spans 15 amino acids. CDR1 and CDR2 from the germline V gene are MNHEY and SMNVEV (reference sequence).

This clonotype was counted at least ten times. The chain is built from TRBV5-1 and TRBJ2-7, with TRBD2 matching 8 bases. Germline assignment: CDR1 SGHRS and CDR2 YFSETQ. After removal of 2 bases from V and 1 base from J, the junction contained 5 bases not matched to a gene. The CDR3 runs 15 residues. In DNA, the CDR3 is TGCGCCAGCAGCTTCCAGCGGGAGCCTTCCTACGAGCAGTACTTC. The encoded protein is CASSFQREPSYEQYF.

With regard to this clonotype: A much larger clone differs from this one at a single base, so this may be a read error. This chain links TRBV29-1 with TRBJ2-1; unclear D gene. In germline, CDR1 is SQVTM, CDR2 ANQGSEA. This CDR3 has 11 amino acids. V was cut by 3 bases and J by 7 bases, with 7 bases left in between. The CDR3 sequence: CSVDGRNEQFF. In nucleotides, the CDR3 is TGCAGCGTTGATGGCAGGAATGAGCAGTTCTTC.

This clonotype appeared many times. The V and J genes are TRBV10-3 and TRBJ2-2, with TRBD1 as a possible D gene (5 bases). Germline CDR1 reads ENHRY; CDR2 reads SYGVKD. Trimming took 7 bases from V and 0 from J, leaving 12 bases between them. The length of the CDR3 is 15 residues. The CDR3 DNA is TGTGCCATCACCCAGGGTCTAGCGAACACCGGGGAGCTGTTTTTT. Amino acids: CAITQGLANTGELFF.

This clonotype was seen only a few times. The chain recombines TRBV30 with TRBJ1-2; 8 nucleotides agree with TRBD1. The V and J ends lost 3 bases and 3 bases, in that order; junction bases with no gene match: 6. CDR3 length: 14 amino acids. CDR1 GTSNPN and CDR2 SVGIG come from the germline V gene (reference sequence). CDR3 nucleotide sequence: TGTGCCTGGAGCCCGGGACAGGTAGACTATGGCTACACCTTC. Encoded protein: CAWSPGQVDYGYTF.

This chain links TRBV19 with TRBJ2-2; D remains ambiguous. The V gene lost 5 bases and the J gene lost 5 bases, with 6 bases spanning the gap. This CDR3 has 12 residues. Germline V gene sequence: CDR1 LNHDA, CDR2 SQIVND (reference sequence). In nucleotides, the CDR3 is TGTGCCAGTAGTCCCGTGACCGGGGAGCTGTTTTTT. This codes for CASSPVTGELFF.

This clonotype has a count of ten or more. The V gene is TRBV15, the J gene TRBJ2-3; D unclear. Germline CDR1 LNHNV, CDR2 YYDKDF (reference sequence). This CDR3 spans 13 amino acids. Trimming left V 0 bases short and J 5 bases short, with 6 bases between. The CDR3 nucleotides are TGTGCCACCAGCAGAGATGTACAAGATACGCAGTATTTT. Its protein is CATSRDVQDTQYF.

This clonotype was counted many times. The gene calls are TRBV12-3 or TRBV12-4 and TRBJ2-3; either TRBD1 or TRBD2 may supply D (5 bases each). V shed 8 bases and J shed 5 bases, with 20 bases lying between them. The CDR3 totals 15 residues. As DNA, the CDR3 is TGTGCCAGCTCTTGGGCGGCCGGGGCCATAGATACGCAGTATTTT. Residues: CASSWAAGAIDTQYF.

This clonotype was detected ten times or more. The chain recombines TRBV20-1 with TRBJ1-1, with D hard to call. The V end was cut by 0 bases, the J end by 1 base, with 12 bases between. The CDR3 spans 15 residues. The V gene's germline CDR1 is DFQATT and CDR2 SNEGSKA (reference sequence). The CDR3 nucleotides read TGCAGTGCTAGAGATCACTTGGTGAGGAACACTGAAGCTTTCTTT. This gives the protein CSARDHLVRNTEAFF.

Notes on this clonotype: A much larger clone differs by one base, so this may be a read error. V usage is TRBV28 and J usage is TRBJ2-5, with D possibly called TRBD1 or TRBD2 (5 bases each). The CDR3 length is 15 residues. Germline V CDR1 and CDR2: MDHEN, SYDVKM. Trimming took off 3 bases at V and 6 bases at J, with 17 bases between the two ends. The CDR3 spells CASSFWGRRQKTQYF. Here the CDR3 DNA reads TGTGCCAGCAGTTTTTGGGGACGGAGACAAAAGACCCAGTACTTC.

This clonotype was detected many times. The chain joins TRBV28 to TRBJ2-1; tentatively, D is TRBD2 (5 bases). The CDR3 spans 13 residues. V was shortened by 2 bases and J by 8 bases, with 10 bases between the two germline ends. The V gene's germline CDR1 is MDHEN and CDR2 SYDVKM. CDR3 DNA sequence: TGTGCCAGCAGTTTAAGGCGGGTCGATGAGCAGTTCTTC. Protein: CASSLRRVDEQFF.

The sample holds many counts of this clonotype. V gene TRBV20-1 combines with J gene TRBJ1-5; D is unresolved. Germline lookup yields CDR1 DFQATT and CDR2 SNEGSKA (reference sequence). This CDR3 is built from 13 residues. Deletions cut 6 bases from V and 5 bases from J, with 14 bases between. CDR3 sequence (DNA): TGCAGTGCAACTGCGAGGAGAGATCAGCCCCAGCATTTT. Protein product: CSATARRDQPQHF.

With regard to this clonotype: A much larger clone lies a single base off, so this may be a read error. The chain combines TRBV28 with TRBJ2-4, with TRBD2 as a possible D gene (5 bases). Germline values: CDR1 MDHEN, CDR2 SYDVKM. The CDR3 has 13 residues. DNA of the CDR3: TGTGCCAGCAAGCGCGCTAGCCTGAACACTCAGTACTTC. Its translation: CASKRASLNTQYF.

With respect to this clonotype: At one boundary the junction diverges from the germline segment, which might be a read error. The chain has TRBV4-3 and TRBJ2-1; 9 nucleotides match TRBD2. CDR1 and CDR2 (germline): LGHNA, YSLEER. The CDR3 totals 14 residues. CDR3 DNA: TGCGCCATCAGCCAAGGGGGCGGGAGGGAAACGCAGTTCTTC. It specifies CAISQGGGRETQFF.

This clonotype occurred many times. The V gene is TRBV20-1, the J gene TRBJ1-6; possibly TRBD1 for D (5 bases). CDR3 length equals 14 residues. The V gene's germline CDR1 is DFQATT and CDR2 SNEGSKA (reference sequence). Between the trimmed V and J ends, which lost 0 bases and 4 bases, there was a span of 7 bases. Written as DNA, the CDR3 is TGCAGTGCTAGAGACACAGGTTATAATTCACCCCTCCACTTT. This translates into CSARDTGYNSPLHF.

In this sample, this clonotype turned up many times. The chain uses TRBV7-9 and TRBJ2-3, with TRBD2 matching over 9 bases. Germline loops: CDR1 SEHNR, CDR2 FQNEAQ (reference sequence). The junction had 18 bases not matched to a gene; V was cut back by 8 bases and J by 6 bases. This CDR3 is 17 amino acids long. The CDR3 sequence is CASGGLAVGRDPDTQYF. CDR3 coding DNA: TGTGCCAGCGGGGGACTAGCCGTCGGCCGAGATCCCGATACGCAGTATTTT.

In the case of this clonotype: A clone one base away is much larger, so this may be a read error. This chain connects TRBV7-9 to TRBJ2-7, with D perhaps TRBD2 (6 bases). The germline V gene encodes CDR1 SEHNR and CDR2 FQNEAQ (reference sequence). V dropped 11 bases and J dropped 7 bases, with 15 bases sitting between them. The CDR3 totals 11 residues. The CDR3 nucleotides are TGTGCCTCTGCACTGGACTATGAGCAGTACTTC. It translates to CASALDYEQYF.

The sample holds many counts of this clonotype. The J gene is TRBJ1-2, the V gene TRBV9, with a weak D call TRBD1 (5 bases). The CDR3 has 13 amino acids. Germline V gene sequence: CDR1 SGDLS, CDR2 YYNGEE. Trimming stripped 4 bases from V and 3 bases from J, with 10 bases between. The CDR3 here is CASSFTGDYGYTF. The CDR3 DNA sequence: TGTGCCAGCAGCTTCACAGGAGACTATGGCTACACCTTC.